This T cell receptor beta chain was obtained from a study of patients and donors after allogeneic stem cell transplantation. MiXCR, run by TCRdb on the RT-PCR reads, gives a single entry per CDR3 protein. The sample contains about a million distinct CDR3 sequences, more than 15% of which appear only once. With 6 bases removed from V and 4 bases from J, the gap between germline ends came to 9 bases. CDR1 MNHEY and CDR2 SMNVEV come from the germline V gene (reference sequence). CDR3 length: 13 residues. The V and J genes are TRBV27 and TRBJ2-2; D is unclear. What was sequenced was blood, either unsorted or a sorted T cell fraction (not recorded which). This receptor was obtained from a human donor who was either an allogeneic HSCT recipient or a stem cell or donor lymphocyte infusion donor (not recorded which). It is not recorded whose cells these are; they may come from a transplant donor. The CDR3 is CASRYRSTGELFF. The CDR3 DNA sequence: TGTGCCAGCAGGTACCGGAGCACCGGGGAGCTGTTTTTT.